The clone carrying this TCR beta chain was seen a single time. What it binds is unknown. The sample belongs to a study of shared clonotypes between healthy human individuals. Study-level results: What limited the represented genetic and exposure-history diversity was the small number of donors.

The CDR3 is 13 amino acids. Germline V gene lookup returns CDR1 ENHRY and CDR2 SYGVKD. V was cut by 4 bases and J by 5 bases, with 11 bases left in between. Sequenced by immunoSEQ multiplex PCR; TCRdb stores in-frame clones only, minus some. Among roughly 1,500,000 clones, nearly 99% were seen once, and the ten largest hold about 0.45%. Sequencing was performed on naive CD4+ T cells sorted from blood. Documented subset: CD45RA+ positively selected. This chain joins TRBV10-3 and TRBJ2-5; D may be TRBD2 (6 bases). This TCR came from a man aged 25-40 years in good health. The CDR3 DNA sequence: TGTGCCATCAGTGCGGGACTCACCGAGACCCAGTACTTC. Translating it yields CAISAGLTETQYF.